The 5 T cell receptor beta chains below come from one sample, sequenced in a study of T cells and Merkel cell carcinoma outcomes. Sequencing was performed with immunoSEQ multiplex PCR; in TCRdb, only in-frame clones are kept and a portion is missing. The table records approximately 100 clones, approximately 87% of them present only once. Source material: tumor tissue from Merkel cell carcinoma. The receptors come from a human donor with Merkel cell carcinoma.

The chain links TRBV9 to TRBJ2-1, with D perhaps matching TRBD1 (5 bases). V was cut by 5 bases and J by 7 bases, with 10 bases left in between. The CDR3 contains 12 residues. Germline CDR1 SGDLS, CDR2 YYNGEE. DNA of the CDR3: TGTGCCAGCAGTGGGGCAGCTAATGAGCAGTTCTTC. Its translation is CASSGAANEQFF.

The chain employs TRBV7-2 and TRBJ2-7; D uncertain. V gave up 5 bases and J gave up 3 bases, with 8 bases separating them. This CDR3 is 12 amino acids long. Germline-derived CDR1 and CDR2 are SGHTA and FQGNSA. The CDR3 DNA follows: TGTGCCAGCAGCCCCCGGGTCTACGAGCAGTACTTC. The encoded protein is CASSPRVYEQYF. The variable domain in full, completed from reference TRBV7-2 and TRBJ2-7, reads GAGVSQSPSNKVTEKGKDVELRCDPISGHTALYWYRQSLGQGLEFLIYFQGNSAPDKSGLPSDRFSAERTGGSVSTLTIQRTQQEDSAVYLCASSPRVYEQYFGPGTRLTVT.

This chain uses TRBV28 with TRBJ1-5; 7 positions match TRBD1. Per the germline V gene, CDR1 is MDHEN and CDR2 is SYDVKM. There are 16 residues in the CDR3. V shed 5 bases and J 2 bases; nucleotides not matched to a gene: 9. The CDR3 here is CASSRERGQGNQPQHF. The CDR3 coding sequence is TGTGCCAGCAGTCGGGAAAGGGGGCAGGGCAATCAGCCCCAGCATTTT.

V usage is TRBV7-9 and J usage is TRBJ2-7; 8 bases fit TRBD2. The V and J ends lost 6 bases and 5 bases, in that order; junction bases with no gene match: 9. Germline values: CDR1 SEHNR, CDR2 FQNEAQ (reference sequence). This CDR3 contains 14 residues. CDR3 sequence reads: CASSTPGLVNEQYF. CDR3 bases: TGTGCCAGCAGTACCCCGGGACTAGTAAACGAGCAGTACTTC.

This chain joins TRBV11-2 and TRBJ1-5; possibly TRBD1 for D (5 bases). Germline values: CDR1 SGHAT, CDR2 FQNNGV. The ends were cut back, 5 bases at V and 3 bases at J, with 11 bases in the middle. The length of the CDR3 is 14 residues. CDR3 coding DNA: TGTGCCAGCAGCCCTGCAGGGCTCAATCAGCCCCAGCATTTT. This translates into CASSPAGLNQPQHF.